A selection of T cell receptor beta chains follows, all from one sample in a study of T cells expressing NK-cell markers. TCRdb reprocessed the 5' RACE reads, with one entry per CDR3 protein and no DNA. The sample table sets out roughly 350,000 distinct CDR3 sequences. Material: blood T cells: a sorted CD56 or NKG2C T cell subset, CD4+ or CD8+ T cells, or bulk PBMC T cells (not recorded which). All receptors come from a man aged 18-75 years in good health. Each CDR3 is given with its conserved first and last residue.

TRBJ2-1,TRBV20-1,CSAKMASGPHSEQFF
TRBJ1-1,TRBV20-1,CSARKGESTMNTEAFF
TRBJ1-5,TRBV3-1,CASSHKGVYQPQHF
TRBJ1-1,TRBV7-9,CASSSWGSAAEAFF
TRBJ1-2,TRBV29-1,CSAGRTGGNYGYTF
TRBJ1-2,TRBV29-1,CSVLEPRVRRYTF
TRBJ2-2,TRBV6-5,CASSYRFAQLNTGELFF
TRBJ2-1,TRBV7-2,CASSLVGGQLAQFF
TRBJ1-2,TRBV20-1,CSARDVRNFRGYTF
TRBJ1-4,TRBV5-1,CARENGGEKLFF
TRBJ2-1,TRBV13,CASSPLKGVSDNEQFF
TRBJ1-2,TRBV5-1,CASSALSASSPANYGYTF
TRBJ2-5,TRBV20-1,CSARSGTGDSGTQYF
TRBJ1-6,TRBV25-1,CASSATGFYSPLHF
TRBJ2-3,TRBV12-3/TRBV12-4,CASRPQTAGLRDTQYF
TRBJ2-5,TRBV7-8,CASSIDRGPGETQYF
TRBJ2-7,TRBV29-1,CSVVWGLSDEQYF
TRBJ2-1,TRBV5-1,CASSLGMGQPSVEQFF
TRBJ2-1,TRBV20-1,CSAPGGGVSYNEQFF
TRBJ2-1,TRBV29-1,CSALGTLGEQFF
TRBJ2-1,TRBV11-1,CASSLHGGARNEQFF
TRBJ2-1,TRBV6-2/TRBV6-3,CASMASGGPAGGEQFF
TRBJ2-2,TRBV2,CASSRLGLSGELFF
TRBJ2-5,TRBV19,CASSISEAVETQYF
TRBJ2-3,TRBV18,CASSPPISGVGDTQYF
TRBJ1-4,TRBV5-1,CASSLAKGGGIEKLFF
TRBJ1-1,TRBV25-1,CASSEFRGDSEAFF
TRBJ2-1,TRBV19,CASSIITSGDNEQFF
TRBJ2-2,TRBV4-1,CASSQVAVGGELFF
TRBJ2-6,TRBV12-3/TRBV12-4,CASSKQGALGANVLTF
TRBJ2-1,TRBV3-1,CASSQARGGGGEQFF
TRBJ1-1,TRBV12-5,CASGLYLGGRNTEAFF
TRBJ2-1,TRBV28,CASSQVGQGVHNEQFF
TRBJ1-2,TRBV5-1,CASSPFGQGIDGYTF
TRBJ1-2,TRBV7-2,CASSHPDRGNGYTF
TRBJ1-1,TRBV7-9,CASSLKNRGGTEAFF
TRBJ2-4,TRBV10-3,CATQDRDPKNIQYF
TRBJ2-3,TRBV4-2,CASSPGTSGGTDTQYF
TRBJ2-5,TRBV5-1,CASSPGLAAIQETQYF
TRBJ2-2,TRBV28,CASRGGSANTGELFF
TRBJ1-1,TRBV11-2,CASRRAGTLKTEAFF
TRBJ2-5,TRBV11-3,CASRKGTSGEETQYF
TRBJ2-1,TRBV2,CASSALGGGTLYNEQFF